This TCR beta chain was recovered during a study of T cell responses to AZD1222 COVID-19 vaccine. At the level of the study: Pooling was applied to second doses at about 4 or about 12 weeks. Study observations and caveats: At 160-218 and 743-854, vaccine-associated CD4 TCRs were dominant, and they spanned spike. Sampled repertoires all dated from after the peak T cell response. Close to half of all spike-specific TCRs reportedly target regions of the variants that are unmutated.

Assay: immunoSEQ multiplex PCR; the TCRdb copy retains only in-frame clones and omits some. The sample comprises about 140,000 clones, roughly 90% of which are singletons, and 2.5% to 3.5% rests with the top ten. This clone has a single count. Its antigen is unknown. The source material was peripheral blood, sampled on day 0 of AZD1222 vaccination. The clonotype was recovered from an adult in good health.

CDR3 DNA sequence: TGCAGCTCCAGGGGACGAGAGACCCAGTACTTC. This encodes CSSRGRETQYF. The chain employs TRBV20-1 and TRBJ2-5, with D possibly TRBD1 on 6 matching bases. CDR1 is DFQATT, CDR2 SNEGSKA, per germline (reference sequence). The CDR3 runs to 11 residues.